The 19 T cell receptor beta chains below come from one sample, sequenced in a study of cytomegalovirus exposure and HLA in healthy donors. The PCR was carried out with 60 Vbeta primers and 13 Jbeta primers. Some clones are missing from TCRdb's copy, which holds only in-frame ones; the method was immunoSEQ multiplex PCR. This table has 55,000 to 65,000 clones, about 69% appearing once. Sequencing was done on a sample of PBMCs. Receptors originate from a man younger than 40 in good health and CMV-seropositive.

The chain couples TRBV28 to TRBJ1-5; 8 bases agree with TRBD1. Germline lookup yields CDR1 MDHEN and CDR2 SYDVKM. Trimming took 8 bases from V and 2 from J; bases not matched to a gene: 8. The CDR3 spans 15 residues. This CDR3 reads CASAIRGQGNQPQHF. CDR3 bases: TGTGCCAGCGCGATTCGGGGACAGGGCAATCAGCCCCAGCATTTT.

The rearrangement joins TRBV28 to TRBJ2-7, with D tentatively TRBD1 (6 bases). Looked up from germline, CDR1 is MDHEN and CDR2 is SYDVKM. There are 13 residues in the CDR3. Trimming shortened V by 6 bases and J by 1 base, and 10 bases separated the two germline ends. The CDR3 sequence is CASRQGLSYEQYF. CDR3 DNA sequence: TGTGCCAGCAGACAGGGTCTATCCTACGAGCAGTACTTC.

This rearrangement joins TRBV7-3 to TRBJ1-2, with D unresolved. The CDR3 spans 15 residues. CDR1 and CDR2 (germline): SGHTA, FQGTGA. Trimming left V 5 bases short and J 1 base short, with 14 bases between. CDR3 in DNA: TGTGCCAGCAGCCTAAGGCCAGAAGATAACTATGGCTACACCTTC. Translating it yields CASSLRPEDNYGYTF.

The chain carries TRBV19 and TRBJ1-1, with a possible D match to TRBD1 (6 bases). The germline CDR1 and CDR2 sequences are LNHDA and SQIVND (reference sequence). With 4 bases removed from V and 4 bases from J, the gap between germline ends came to 13 bases. CDR3 size: 14 residues. CDR3 DNA sequence: TGTGCCAGTAGTACACAGGGACGGAGCACTGAAGCTTTCTTT. This gives the protein CASSTQGRSTEAFF. The complete variable domain, with remaining parts taken from reference TRBV19 and TRBJ1-1, reads DGGITQSPKYLFRKEGQNVTLSCEQNLNHDAMYWYRQDPGQGLRLIYYSQIVNDFQKGDIAEGYSVSREKKESFPLTVTSAQKNPTAFYLCASSTQGRSTEAFFGQGTRLTVV.

The DNA for the CDR3 is TGTGCCGGAGACGAGGGGGGGATGAACACTGAAGCTTTCTTT. The encoded protein is CAGDEGGMNTEAFF. The chain employs TRBV6-6 and TRBJ1-1; D may be TRBD1 (6 bases). The germline V gene has CDR1 MNHNY and CDR2 SVGAGI (reference sequence). The CDR3 has 14 residues. Deletions cut 11 bases from V and 0 bases from J, with 16 bases between.

V and J are TRBV28 and TRBJ1-2; TRBD1 agrees at 12 bases. The J segment lost 6 bases and the V segment lost 6 bases, leaving 5 bases of the junction unmatched. Per germline, CDR1 MDHEN and CDR2 SYDVKM. This CDR3 contains 14 residues. DNA for the CDR3: TGTGCCAGCAGAGAAGGGACAGGGGGCAATGGCTACACCTTC. It specifies CASREGTGGNGYTF.

This clone appeared a few times. The chain links TRBV10-3 to TRBJ1-2; 9 nucleotides align to TRBD1. V lost 7 bases and J lost 10; bases outside the gene matches: 7. CDR3 length: 12 amino acids. Germline CDR1 reads ENHRY; CDR2 reads SYGVKD. In DNA, the CDR3 is TGTGCCATCAAGGGACAGGGAGATGTCTACACCTTC. Protein sequence: CAIKGQGDVYTF.

Only a few counts were recorded for this clone. As DNA, the CDR3 is TGTGCCAGCAGTGACTCAGGCGGGGGGGCCGATACGCAGTATTTT. This sequence encodes CASSDSGGGADTQYF. The chain joins TRBV6-4 to TRBJ2-3; 9 nucleotides agree with TRBD2. CDR3 length: 15 residues. Losses at the gene ends were 0 bases for V and 6 bases for J; bases not matched to a gene: 4. From germline, CDR1 is MRHNA and CDR2 SNTAGT.

Note on this clone: A read error may produce the germline difference seen at one junction end. The chain employs TRBV7-6 and TRBJ1-3; a weak D match, TRBD1 (6 bases). The length of the CDR3 is 16 residues. CDR1 is SGHVS, CDR2 FNYEAQ, per germline. CDR3 amino acids: CASSLGAGAENNTICF. CDR3 coding DNA: TGTGCCAGCAGCTTAGGGGCAGGGGCGGAGAATAACACCATATGTTTT.

The sample holds a few counts of this clone. The V and J genes are TRBV6-5 and TRBJ2-7, with 8 bases that match TRBD1. Germline V gives CDR1 MNHEY, CDR2 SVGAGI. The V segment lost 6 bases and the J segment 6 bases; nucleotides outside the gene matches: 10. The CDR3 is 14 amino acids. As DNA, the CDR3 is TGTGCCAGCAGAAGGAGGACAGGGTTGTCCGAGCAGTACTTC. Its protein product is CASRRRTGLSEQYF.

This clone was detected only a few times. The V call is TRBV2, the J call TRBJ2-7, with TRBD1 identical over 9 bases. This CDR3 comprises 15 residues. Germline V CDR1 and CDR2: SNHLY, FYNNEI. Trimming at V came to 4 bases and at J to 1 base, leaving 5 bases not matched to a gene. CDR3 in DNA: TGTGCCAGCAGTGCGAGACAGGGGGTTTCCTACGAGCAGTACTTC. Amino acids: CASSARQGVSYEQYF. Full variable domain (remainder filled in from reference TRBV2 and TRBJ2-7): EPEVTQTPSHQVTQMGQEVILRCVPISNHLYFYWYRQILGQKVEFLVSFYNNEISEKSEIFDDQFSVERPDGSNFTLKIRSTKLEDSAMYFCASSARQGVSYEQYFGPGTRLTVT.

This clone was found a few times. V is TRBV30 and J is TRBJ1-3; D is unclear. This CDR3 has 15 amino acids. Germline CDR1 reads GTSNPN; CDR2 reads SVGIG (reference sequence). V was shortened by 1 base and J by 0 bases, with 10 bases between the two germline ends. This CDR3 reads CAWSASLFSGNTIYF. CDR3 nucleotides: TGTGCCTGGAGTGCCTCGTTGTTCTCTGGAAACACCATATATTTT.

This clone was picked up a small number of times. The J gene is TRBJ1-6, the V gene TRBV19; D unclear. The CDR3 is made up of 17 amino acids. In germline, CDR1 is LNHDA, CDR2 SQIVND (reference sequence). Trimming shortened V by 4 bases and J by 7 bases, and 20 bases separated the two germline ends. The CDR3 DNA follows: TGTGCCAGTAGTAGCCAAATCGCGCGGGAACCCAATTCACCCCTCCACTTT. Protein product: CASSSQIAREPNSPLHF. Using reference TRBV19 and TRBJ1-6 for the parts outside the CDR3, the full variable domain is DGGITQSPKYLFRKEGQNVTLSCEQNLNHDAMYWYRQDPGQGLRLIYYSQIVNDFQKGDIAEGYSVSREKKESFPLTVTSAQKNPTAFYLCASSSQIAREPNSPLHFGNGTRLTVT.

This chain joins TRBV7-9 and TRBJ1-2; tentatively, D is TRBD1 (6 bases). CDR1 is SEHNR, CDR2 FQNEAQ, per germline (reference sequence). Trimming cost V 1 base and J 10 bases, with 16 bases left between them. The CDR3 loop spans 14 amino acids. The CDR3 loop reads CASSLEGVTALYTF. The CDR3 DNA reads as TGTGCCAGCAGCTTAGAGGGGGTGACCGCTCTCTACACCTTC.

CDR3 sequence (DNA): TGTGCCAGCAGTCTCCAAAACGTAGACTATGGCTACACCTTC. It translates to CASSLQNVDYGYTF. This chain links TRBV7-2 with TRBJ1-2; D remains ambiguous. Germline CDR1 SGHTA, CDR2 FQGNSA. This CDR3 comprises 14 residues. V was cut by 6 bases and J by 3 bases, with 14 bases left in between.

The sample holds a few counts of this clone. The chain has TRBV4-1 and TRBJ2-1; 12 nucleotides line up with TRBD2. The V gene's germline CDR1 is MGHRA and CDR2 YSYEKL. V lost 3 bases and J lost 7; bases outside the gene matches: 10. The length of the CDR3 is 17 residues. The CDR3 DNA sequence: TGCGCCAGCAGCCACGGATCACTAGCGGGGGGAAATAATGAGCAGTTCTTC. It codes for CASSHGSLAGGNNEQFF.

The chain employs TRBV6-1 and TRBJ2-5; 7 nucleotides agree with TRBD1. The DNA end is more similar to TRBJ2-7, so the J call may be wrong. The CDR3 length is 14 residues. Germline V lookup: CDR1 MNHNS, CDR2 SASEGT. The DNA of the CDR3 is TGTGCCAGCAGTGTGACAGGGATCTCCTACGAGCAGTACTTC. Its translation: CASSVTGISYEQYF.

The chain uses TRBV6-1 and TRBJ1-1; D unclear. The CDR3 is 11 residues long. Trimming took off 6 bases at V and 8 bases at J, with 10 bases between the two ends. Germline-derived CDR1 and CDR2 are MNHNS and SASEGT. This CDR3 is CASSERVEAFF. CDR3 sequence (DNA): TGTGCCAGCAGCGAGCGTGTCGAAGCTTTCTTT.

This clone was counted between two and nine times. This sequence joins TRBV6-5 and TRBJ1-1, with D perhaps TRBD1 (5 bases). Trimming cost V 0 bases and J 7 bases, with 15 bases left between them. This CDR3 region has 15 residues. Germline V gene sequence: CDR1 MNHEY, CDR2 SVGAGI. The CDR3 protein is CASSYSIGRVIEAFF. The CDR3 DNA reads TGTGCCAGCAGTTACTCGATAGGCAGGGTCATTGAAGCTTTCTTT.